These 21 T cell receptor beta chains were all obtained from the same sample, sequenced in a study of T cells in Graves' hyperthyroidism and ophthalmopathy. Amplified regions were TCR beta CDR3 sequences from RNA transcripts. First-round RT-PCR of the TCR CDR3 relied on the HTBI primer set. TCRdb itself ran the multiplex PCR reads through MiXCR, one entry per CDR3 protein. The sample includes 200,000 to 250,000 distinct CDR3 sequences, about a sixth seen only once; the top ten take more than 25%. The sequenced material came from blood. These receptors were taken from a woman aged 18 to 35 with Graves' ophthalmopathy.

This clonotype was detected many times. The rearrangement links TRBV12-3 or TRBV12-4 to TRBJ2-7, with TRBD1 as a possible D gene (6 bases). The CDR3 length is 15 residues. Trimming shortened V by 6 bases and J by 7 bases, and 22 bases separated the two germline ends. The CDR3 region is CASSHTGAGALEQYF. For the CDR3, the DNA is TGTGCCAGCAGCCATACCGGGGCAGGGGCCTTGGAGCAGTACTTC.

This clonotype occurred many times. The chain is built from TRBV27 and TRBJ2-5, with a weak D call TRBD2 (5 bases). V was pared by 4 bases and J by 4 bases, with 19 bases between. The germline V gene has CDR1 MNHEY and CDR2 SMNVEV (reference sequence). The CDR3 sequence is 16 residues long. The CDR3 DNA follows: TGTGCCAGCAGTTCAGCCCTCGAGGGTTTCGCAGAGACCCAGTACTTC. Its translation is CASSSALEGFAETQYF.

This clonotype was seen repeatedly, ten times or more. V is TRBV6-2 or TRBV6-3 and J is TRBJ2-7; 7 bases match TRBD1. Germline lookup yields CDR1 MNHEY and CDR2 SVGEGT. After removal of 4 bases from V and 4 bases from J, the junction contained 7 bases not matched to a gene. The CDR3 is 14 amino acids. The CDR3 region has the DNA TGTGCCAGCAGTTCTCCAACAGGGGAATACGAGCAGTACTTC. Encoded protein: CASSSPTGEYEQYF.

This clonotype was found many times. The chain is built from TRBV20-1 and TRBJ1-1; TRBD1 might be the D (5 bases). Germline CDR1 is DFQATT and CDR2 is SNEGSKA (reference sequence). The germline V and J ends were trimmed by 3 bases and 0 bases, with 14 bases remaining between them. CDR3 length: 15 residues. CDR3 amino acids: CSASKAVGVNTEAFF. CDR3 in DNA: TGCAGTGCTAGTAAGGCCGTGGGGGTGAACACTGAAGCTTTCTTT.

Many counts were recorded for this clonotype. V usage is TRBV3-1 and J usage is TRBJ2-1, with TRBD1 matching over 7 bases. Germline V gene data show CDR1 as LGHDT and CDR2 as YNNKEL (reference sequence). Trimming removed 1 base from V and 8 bases from J; junction bases left unmatched: 8. The CDR3 extends over 15 amino acids. The chain's CDR3 is CASSQVNRGSDEQFF. CDR3 coding DNA: TGTGCCAGCAGCCAAGTCAACAGGGGAAGTGATGAGCAGTTCTTC.

The rearrangement links TRBV5-5 to TRBJ2-3, with 11 bases fitting TRBD2. The CDR3 contains 17 residues. Trimming removed 3 bases from V and 6 bases from J; junction bases left unmatched: 12. CDR1 is SGHKS and CDR2 is YYEKEE in the germline V gene (reference sequence). The CDR3 spells CASSSGLAAPAGDTQYF. CDR3 nucleotides: TGTGCCAGCAGCTCGGGACTAGCGGCACCCGCAGGGGATACGCAGTATTTT. The whole variable domain, remainder taken from reference TRBV5-5 and TRBJ2-3, is DAGVTQSPTHLIKTRGQQVTLRCSPISGHKSVSWYQQVLGQGPQFIFQYYEKEERGRGNFPDRFSARQFPNYSSELNVNALLLGDSALYLCASSSGLAAPAGDTQYFGPGTRLTVL.

V and J are TRBV12-3 or TRBV12-4 and TRBJ2-3, with 10 bases aligning to TRBD1. After removal of 1 base from V and 4 bases from J, the junction contained 11 bases not matched to a gene. This CDR3 contains 18 residues. For the CDR3, the DNA is TGTGCCAGCAGTTTAGGGTGGGAGGGACAGGGGTTGCCAGATACGCAGTATTTT. Translated, it gives CASSLGWEGQGLPDTQYF.

This clonotype was seen at least ten times. The CDR3, as DNA: TGCGCCAGCAGCTTGGGTGGACTAGGAGAGTCACCCCTCCACTTT. Its translation is CASSLGGLGESPLHF. This chain connects TRBV5-1 to TRBJ1-6; no definite D call. V dropped 0 bases and J dropped 10 bases, with 14 bases sitting between them. The CDR3 sequence is 15 residues long. Germline CDR1 and CDR2: SGHRS and YFSETQ.

This clonotype was found a few times. V is TRBV24-1 and J is TRBJ1-2; 9 positions match TRBD1. This CDR3 has 21 amino acids. Germline V CDR1 and CDR2: KGHDR, SFDVKD. V lost 4 bases and J lost 0; bases outside the gene matches: 20. As DNA, the CDR3 is TGTGCCACCAGTGACCACACAGGGGGCAAAGGAGAAGATCCAACTAACTATGGCTACACCTTC. Its translation: CATSDHTGGKGEDPTNYGYTF.

The chain has TRBV4-3 and TRBJ2-5, with 9 bases aligning to TRBD1. The length of the CDR3 is 15 residues. Per germline, CDR1 LGHNA and CDR2 YSLEER. The ends lost 4 bases at V and 4 bases at J; junction bases unmatched: 7. As DNA, the CDR3 is TGCGCCAGCAGCCTCGGACAGGGGATATTAGAGACCCAGTACTTC. It translates to CASSLGQGILETQYF.

The chain couples TRBV7-9 to TRBJ1-1; D is perhaps TRBD1 (6 bases). Germline V gene sequence: CDR1 SEHNR, CDR2 FQNEAQ (reference sequence). The V end was cut by 1 base, the J end by 1 base, with 19 bases between. CDR3 length: 18 residues. The CDR3 region is CASSLVSSGGGTNTEAFF. CDR3 sequence (DNA): TGTGCCAGCAGCTTAGTTTCTAGCGGGGGGGGCACGAACACTGAAGCTTTCTTT. Drawing the rest from reference TRBV7-9 and TRBJ1-1, the complete variable domain is DTGVSQNPRHKITKRGQNVTFRCDPISEHNRLYWYRQTLGQGPEFLTYFQNEAQLEKSRLLSDRFSAERPKGSFSTLEIQRTEQGDSAMYLCASSLVSSGGGTNTEAFFGQGTRLTVV.

Many counts were recorded for this clonotype. The V and J genes are TRBV12-3 or TRBV12-4 and TRBJ1-1, with D perhaps TRBD1 (6 bases). The V gene lost 6 bases and the J gene lost 1 base, with 12 bases spanning the gap. This CDR3 is 14 amino acids long. The CDR3 reads CASSLGGANTEAFF. In DNA form, the CDR3 reads TGTGCCAGCAGCTTGGGGGGGGCGAACACTGAAGCTTTCTTT.

The sample holds many counts of this clonotype. The chain carries TRBV6-1 and TRBJ2-3; D is undetermined. Trimming took off 6 bases at V and 0 bases at J, with 7 bases between the two ends. Germline V CDR1 and CDR2: MNHNS, SASEGT. The CDR3 sequence is 13 residues long. CDR3 DNA sequence: TGTGCCAGCAGGGTTCAGAGCACAGATACGCAGTATTTT. Translation: CASRVQSTDTQYF.

This clonotype was recorded many times. This chain links TRBV11-1 with TRBJ1-1; the D gene is possibly TRBD1 (5 bases). Germline CDR1 is SGHAT and CDR2 is FQDESV (reference sequence). V lost 3 bases and J lost 4, with 9 bases in between. The CDR3 contains 13 residues. CDR3 DNA sequence: TGTGCCAGCAGCTTTAGTGGGGGCACTGAAGCTTTCTTT. Its protein is CASSFSGGTEAFF.

There are many counts of this clonotype. The chain links TRBV24-1 to TRBJ2-1, with D uncertain. Trimming removed 4 bases from V and 9 bases from J, with 12 bases in between. Per the germline V gene, CDR1 is KGHDR and CDR2 is SFDVKD. The CDR3 runs 13 residues. Here the CDR3 reads CATSDPLGFEQFF. As DNA, the CDR3 is TGTGCCACCAGTGACCCTCTAGGTTTTGAGCAGTTCTTC.

This clonotype came up many times. The DNA for the CDR3 is TGTGCCAGCAGTTTGAGGGACAGGGGAAACTATAATTCACCCCTCCACTTT. It is translated as CASSLRDRGNYNSPLHF. The chain has TRBV28 and TRBJ1-6; TRBD1 aligns across 10 bases. This CDR3 is built from 17 residues. Germline CDR1 is MDHEN and CDR2 is SYDVKM. V lost 3 bases and J lost 3; bases outside the gene matches: 5.

The chain links TRBV28 to TRBJ2-7, with no clear D. V lost 11 bases and J 4 bases, leaving 6 bases between the germline ends. There are 9 residues in the CDR3. Per the germline V gene, CDR1 is MDHEN and CDR2 is SYDVKM. In nucleotides, the CDR3 is TGTGCCTCCTTTTACGAGCAGTACGTC. Encoded protein: CASFYEQYV.

This clonotype has more than one count but fewer than ten. Given a much more abundant clone one base away, this may be a read error. The J gene is TRBJ1-6, the V gene TRBV27, with 9 bases lining up with TRBD1. In germline, CDR1 is MNHEY, CDR2 SMNVEV (reference sequence). The CDR3 is made up of 15 amino acids. The CDR3 here is CVSSPGQGKNSPLHF. CDR3 DNA sequence: TGTGTCAGCAGTCCGGGACAGGGTAAAAATTCACCCCTCCACTTT.

Points on this clonotype: This sequence may be a read error, since a much larger clone differs from it by one base. This chain connects TRBV10-3 to TRBJ1-1, with D possibly being TRBD1 (5 bases). The CDR3 runs to 13 residues. Per the germline V gene, CDR1 is ENHRY and CDR2 is SYGVKD. The V end lost 11 bases, the J end lost 2 bases, and 15 bases lay between the germline ends. CDR3 in amino acids: CALCPGPNTEAFF. For the CDR3, the DNA is TGTGCCTTGTGTCCGGGGCCCAACACTGAAGCTTTCTTT.

This clonotype was observed at least ten times. The V gene is TRBV19, the J gene TRBJ2-1; D possibly corresponds to TRBD2 (6 bases). The CDR3 totals 19 residues. Between the trimmed V and J ends, which lost 0 bases and 2 bases, there was a span of 20 bases. Germline V gene data show CDR1 as LNHDA and CDR2 as SQIVND (reference sequence). The CDR3, as DNA: TGTGCCAGTAGTATAGATGGAGTACAAAGCGGGTCCGCCTACAATGAGCAGTTCTTC. Its protein product is CASSIDGVQSGSAYNEQFF.

This clonotype has at least ten counts. The chain has TRBV5-8 and TRBJ1-1, with D possibly matching TRBD1 (5 bases). In germline, CDR1 is SGHTS, CDR2 YDEGEE. V was cut by 1 base and J by 3 bases, with 7 bases left in between. The CDR3 totals 13 residues. The CDR3 loop reads CASSLWGDTEAFF. The DNA of the CDR3 is TGTGCCAGCAGCTTGTGGGGCGACACTGAAGCTTTCTTT.